Here is one T cell receptor (beta chain) with its context. Profiling relied on immunoSEQ multiplex PCR, and the TCRdb table lists in-frame clones only, not all of them. Among some 43,000 clones, 90% to 95% were seen once, and the ten largest hold about 7.6%. The record originates from a study of T cell changes during pregnancy in multiple sclerosis. The germline CDR1 and CDR2 sequences are SNHLY and FYNNEI. The CDR3 sequence is 13 residues long. V lost 6 bases to trimming and J lost 2 bases, with 11 bases between them. The sample was CD8+ T cells from peripheral blood mononuclear cells, taken in the third trimester of pregnancy. The clonotype originates from a female donor with multiple sclerosis, enrolled in a pregnancy study. The gene calls are TRBV2 and TRBJ2-7; a weak D match, TRBD1 (6 bases). The CDR3, as DNA: TGTGCCAGCAGCGAGGACAGAGCCTACGAGCAGTACTTC. Translating it yields CASSEDRAYEQYF.